This note documents a single T cell receptor beta chain sequence. Its binding antigen is unknown. The sample holds no much larger clone one base away, and base qualities are not on file. TCRbeta rearrangements were sequenced from genomic DNA using the immunoSEQ assay at survey resolution. As for how the authors treated the data: A lowest detectable productive clonotype frequency of 2.59 x 10-5 was observed in the TCR sequencing data. Analyses included only productive TCRbeta rearrangements, meaning complete and in-frame sequences. The clonality of each sample was calculated as Simpson clonality in the immunoSEQ Analyzer version 3.0. Clones were categorized by frequency as very rare, small, medium, large (1-20%) or hyperexpanded (>20%). Generation probabilities were estimated with OLGA 1.2.3, V-gene circos plots were generated with VDJtools, specificities were searched for in VDJdb, and CDR3 motifs were identified with GLIPH. TCRdb provides this immuneACCESS table in a form limited to in-frame rearrangements. Some clones are lacking; in checked studies, under half of them reflect an unresolved V gene, and why the rest are absent is not known. V, J and clone size are taken as reported in that table, and D and trimming were inferred from the DNA itself. The sample table records tens of thousands of clones; 55% to 75% of these occur just once. The top ten hold approximately 0.65% of the sample.

This sample is drawn from a study of STAT5B mutations in CD4+ large granular lymphocyte leukemia (dated by TCRdb to between 2021 and 2024). In the study overall: Among healthy controls, the CDR3 'QG' motif was associated with a particular HLA allele. The TCRbeta repertoires of CD4+ T-cell large granular lymphocyte leukemia patients were compared with the TCRbeta repertoires of healthy blood donors. The purity of purified fractions was confirmed by flow cytometry on FACSCanto II or FACSVerse to exceed 95% among lymphocytes.

General findings and caveats noted by the study authors: Compared with healthy CD4+ repertoires, CD4-sorted patient repertoires appeared more clonal, and this difference remained even after the putative leukemic clones were removed. The main leukemic clonotypes were found to be private to each patient, although around a quarter of the main leukemic clonotypes were detected at low frequency in the non-leukemic repertoires of other patients. Enrichment of TRBV06-family usage was observed among the top patient clones (8/27) relative to healthy controls (2/35). The data were not HLA-matched, and the higher clonality in CD4+ T-LGLL than in CD8+ T-LGLL could be due to the relatively small sample size.

Clipping removes 1 base from V and 5 bases from J, with 6 as the unmatched junction base count. Sequences KGHSH (CDR1) and LQKENI (CDR2) are obtained from the germline V gene. Measured from the cysteine to the phenylalanine, the CDR3 is 16 residues long. This entry keeps only the CDR3 DNA: 48 bases, framed from base 1. Buffy coats from over 35 blood donors, supplied by the Finnish Red Cross blood service, were used as healthy controls. All TCR-sequenced material derived from peripheral blood: patient blood samples and healthy donor buffy coats. Ficoll-Hypaque gradient centrifugation was used to isolate peripheral blood mononuclear cells. For the healthy controls, CD4+ cells were obtained from buffy coats by magnetic purification. Genomic DNA was extracted using the Gentra Puregene Cell and Tissue kit, and a Qubit 2.0 fluorometer was used to quantify it.

The TCR comes from a human donor in good health. Sequenced input: CD4+ T cells from blood buffy coats. The chain joins TRBV18 to TRBJ2-2, with 8 bases matching TRBD1. The base sequence is TGTGCCAGCTCACCACGGTGGACAGGGCAAACCGGGGAGCTGTTTTTT. Protein translation: CASSPRWTGQTGELFF.